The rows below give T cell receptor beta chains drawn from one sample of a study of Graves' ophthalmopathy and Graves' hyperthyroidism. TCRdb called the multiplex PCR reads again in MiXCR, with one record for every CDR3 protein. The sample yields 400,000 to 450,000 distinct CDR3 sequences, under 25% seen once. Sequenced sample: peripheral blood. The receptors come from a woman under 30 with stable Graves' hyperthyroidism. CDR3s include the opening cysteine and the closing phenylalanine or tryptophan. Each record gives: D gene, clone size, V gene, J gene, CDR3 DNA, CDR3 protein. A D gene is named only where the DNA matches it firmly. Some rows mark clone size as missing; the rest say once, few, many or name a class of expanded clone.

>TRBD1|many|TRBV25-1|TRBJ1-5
TGTGCCAGCAGTGGTAAGACAGGGCACAATCAGCCCCAGCATTTT
CASSGKTGHNQPQHF
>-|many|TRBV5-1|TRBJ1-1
TGCGCCAGCAGCTTAGGGGGGCAGAACACTGAAGCTTTCTTT
CASSLGGQNTEAFF
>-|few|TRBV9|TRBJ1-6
TGTGCCAGCAGCGTTAACAGGGCCAATTCACACCTCCACTTT
CASSVNRANSHLHF
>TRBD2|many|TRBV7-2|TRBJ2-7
TGTGCCAGCAGCTTAGTAGCGGGAGGGATGTCCTACGAGCAGTACTTC
CASSLVAGGMSYEQYF
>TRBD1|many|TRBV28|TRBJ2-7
TGTGCCAGCAGCCCCAGGGACAGGACCTACGAGCAGTACTTC
CASSPRDRTYEQYF
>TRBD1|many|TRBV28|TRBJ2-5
TGTGCCAGCAGTTTATTACCGGGACAGGGAAGCGAGACCCAGTACTTC
CASSLLPGQGSETQYF
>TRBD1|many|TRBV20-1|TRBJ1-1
TGCAGTGCTAGAGATTGGGGGACAGCGAACACTGAAGCTTTCTTT
CSARDWGTANTEAFF
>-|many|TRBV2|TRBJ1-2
TGTGCCAGCAGTGGGCCACCGGGGGTAGGCTATGGCTACACCTTC
CASSGPPGVGYGYTF
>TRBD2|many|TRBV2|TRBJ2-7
TGTGCCAGCAGACCCGGGACTAGTTCTGGCGAGCAGTACTTC
CASRPGTSSGEQYF
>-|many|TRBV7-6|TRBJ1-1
TGTGCCAGCAGCCCCAGCCCCAACACTGAAGCTTTCTTT
CASSPSPNTEAFF
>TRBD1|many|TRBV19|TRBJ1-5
TGTGCCAGTAAGAGGACAGGGGGCTTGGATCAGCCCCAGCATTTT
CASKRTGGLDQPQHF
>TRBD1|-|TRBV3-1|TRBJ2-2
TGTGCCAGCAGCCAAGATAGGCAGGGGGCGGTTACCGGGGAGCTGTTTTTT
CASSQDRQGAVTGELFF
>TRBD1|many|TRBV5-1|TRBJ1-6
TGCGCCAGCAGCACGGACAGGGGATATTCACCCCTCCACTTT
CASSTDRGYSPLHF
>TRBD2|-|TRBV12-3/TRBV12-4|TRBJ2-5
TGTGCCAGCAGAACACGACTAGCGGGGCAAGAGACCCAGTACTTC
CASRTRLAGQETQYF
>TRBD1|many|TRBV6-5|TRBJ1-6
TGTGCCAGCAGTTCCCGGGACAGGGGTAATTCACCCCTCCACTTT
CASSSRDRGNSPLHF
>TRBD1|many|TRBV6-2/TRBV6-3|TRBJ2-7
TGTGCCAGCACCCACCCGGGACAGGGGGCCTACGAGCAGTACTTC
CASTHPGQGAYEQYF
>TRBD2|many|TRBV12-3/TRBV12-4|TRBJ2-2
TGTGCCGGCACCGCACTAGCGGTCACCGGGGAGCTGTTTTTT
CAGTALAVTGELFF
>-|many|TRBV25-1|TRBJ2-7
TGTGCCAGCAGTGATGGAACAGTGCTTTCCTACGAGCAGTACTTC
CASSDGTVLSYEQYF
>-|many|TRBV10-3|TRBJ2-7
TGTGCCATCAGTACCCCGAACTCCTACGAGCAGTACTTC
CAISTPNSYEQYF
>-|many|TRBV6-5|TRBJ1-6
TGTGCCAGCAGTTACTCGAGGGGGAATTCCTATAATTCACCCCTCCACTTT
CASSYSRGNSYNSPLHF
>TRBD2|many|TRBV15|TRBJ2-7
TGTGCCACCAGCAGGGCACCGGGAGGGCCAATCGAGCAGTACTTC
CATSRAPGGPIEQYF
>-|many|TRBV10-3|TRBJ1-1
TGTGCCTCCAAGGGGGGGGTTGAAGCTTTCTTT
CASKGGVEAFF
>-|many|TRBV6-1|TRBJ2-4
TGTGCCAGCAGTGAAGCTTTAGCCACGGACATTCAGTACTTC
CASSEALATDIQYF
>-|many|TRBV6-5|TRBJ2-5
TGTGCCAGCAGTTACTCGGGACTCGGTTATACCGAAGAGACCCAGTACTTC
CASSYSGLGYTEETQYF
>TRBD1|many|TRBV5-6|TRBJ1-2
TGTGCCAGCAGCCCGGACAGGGGGCATGGCTACACCTTC
CASSPDRGHGYTF
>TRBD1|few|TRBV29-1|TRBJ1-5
TGCAGCGTTTCGGGACAGCGGGAACAGCCCCAGCATTTT
CSVSGQREQPQHF
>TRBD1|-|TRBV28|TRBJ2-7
TGTGCCAGCAGTTTATTCAGTACAGGGGGCGGAGAGCAGTACTTC
CASSLFSTGGGEQYF
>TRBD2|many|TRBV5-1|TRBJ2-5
TGCGCCAGCAGCTTGGTGGGGACTAGCAGACAAGAGACCCAGTACTTC
CASSLVGTSRQETQYF
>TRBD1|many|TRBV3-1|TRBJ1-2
TGTGCCAGCAGCCGAGGGGGCACCTACACCTTC
CASSRGGTYTF
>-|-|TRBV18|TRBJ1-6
TGTGCCAGCTCGGAAGACACGGATTCACCCCTCCACTTT
CASSEDTDSPLHF
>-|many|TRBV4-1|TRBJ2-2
TGCGCCAGCAGCGCAAGAACGCGAGTGGGGACCGGGGAGCTGTTTTTT
CASSARTRVGTGELFF
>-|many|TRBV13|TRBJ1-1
TGTGCCAGCAGCTTTCTAGAGGGTGTTAACACTGAAGCTTTCTTT
CASSFLEGVNTEAFF
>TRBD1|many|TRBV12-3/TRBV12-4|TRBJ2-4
TGTGCCAGCAGCCAAGGACAGGGGAGGACCAAAAACATTCAGTACTTC
CASSQGQGRTKNIQYF
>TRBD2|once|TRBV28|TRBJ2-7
TGTGCCAGCAGTCGACCCCCGGGACTAGCGGATCTAAACGAGCAGTACTTC
CASSRPPGLADLNEQYF
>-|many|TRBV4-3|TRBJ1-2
TGCGCCAGCAGCCAAGATCCAAAGGGTGGCTATGGCTACACCTTC
CASSQDPKGGYGYTF
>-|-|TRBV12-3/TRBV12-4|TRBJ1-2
TGTGCCAGCAGTTTAGGGATAGGCCAGGGAAACGGCTACACCTTC
CASSLGIGQGNGYTF
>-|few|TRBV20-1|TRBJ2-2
TGCAGTGCTAGGGCGGGACAAAAGCCGACCGGGGAGCTGTTTTTT
CSARAGQKPTGELFF
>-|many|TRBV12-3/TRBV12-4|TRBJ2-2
TGTGCCAGCAGACCCGACCTTTCGAACACCGGGGAGCTGTTTTTT
CASRPDLSNTGELFF
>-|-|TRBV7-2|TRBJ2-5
TGTGCCAGCAGCTTACAGGGGACGCAAGGGACCCAGTACTTC
CASSLQGTQGTQYF
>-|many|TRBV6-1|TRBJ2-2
TGTGCCAGCAGGTTTCGGGAGAGCACCGGGGAGCTGTTTTTT
CASRFRESTGELFF
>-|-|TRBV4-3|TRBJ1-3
TGCGCCAGCAGCCAAGTGTGGGGTTTGCCTGGAAACACCATATATTTT
CASSQVWGLPGNTIYF